Below are 31 T cell receptor beta chains sequenced from a single sample in a study of blood T cell repertoires in COVID-19. Here immunoSEQ multiplex PCR was the method, and the copy in TCRdb shows in-frame clones only, minus some. The sample includes 250,000 to 350,000 clones, about four fifths of them seen just once. The sequenced sample consisted of peripheral blood. These receptor sequences come from an older person with COVID-19, enrolled during active disease.

The V call is TRBV4-2, the J call TRBJ2-1, with 7 bases lining up with TRBD1. This CDR3 is 15 amino acids long. V lost 3 bases and J lost 11; bases outside the gene matches: 13. CDR1 and CDR2 from the germline V gene are LGHNA and YNFKEQ. Here the CDR3 reads CASSHAPRQGDQQFF. The CDR3 bases are TGTGCCAGCAGCCACGCTCCCCGCCAGGGGGATCAGCAGTTCTTC.

This rearrangement joins TRBV7-9 to TRBJ2-7, with D possibly being TRBD2 (5 bases). Germline V gene lookup returns CDR1 SEHNR and CDR2 FQNEAQ (reference sequence). The CDR3 sequence is 17 residues long. Trimming took 5 bases from V and 6 from J, leaving 26 bases between them. The CDR3 loop is CASSPMVPRAPAGEQYF. CDR3 sequence (DNA): TGTGCCAGCAGCCCGATGGTACCCCGGGCCCCTGCGGGCGAGCAGTACTTC. Full variable domain (outside the CDR3, taken from reference TRBV7-9 and TRBJ2-7): DTGVSQNPRHKITKRGQNVTFRCDPISEHNRLYWYRQTLGQGPEFLTYFQNEAQLEKSRLLSDRFSAERPKGSFSTLEIQRTEQGDSAMYLCASSPMVPRAPAGEQYFGPGTRLTVT.

The chain links TRBV3-1 (or the pseudogene TRBV3-2) to TRBJ1-2; no clear D gene. CDR1 and CDR2 from the germline V gene are LGHDT and YNNKEL (reference sequence). Trimming removed 1 base from V and 3 bases from J, with 9 bases in between. There are 14 residues in the CDR3. In DNA form, the CDR3 reads TGTGCCAGCAGCCAAGCCACTCGGTACTATGGCTACACCTTC. It encodes CASSQATRYYGYTF.

The chain couples TRBV3-1 (or the pseudogene TRBV3-2) to TRBJ2-2, with 7 bases identical to TRBD1. Germline assignment: CDR1 LGHDT and CDR2 YNNKEL (reference sequence). The CDR3 runs 15 residues. The trim removed 4 bases at V and 8 bases at J, leaving 10 bases unmatched. CDR3 in DNA: TGTGCCAGCAGCCGGACAGGTTTCTTCTTTGGGGAGCTGTTTTTT. Translation: CASSRTGFFFGELFF.

The genes are TRBV10-3 and TRBJ2-6, with unresolved D. The CDR3 covers 16 residues. CDR1 ENHRY and CDR2 SYGVKD come from the germline V gene. V lost 3 bases to trimming and J lost 5 bases, with 14 bases between them. CDR3 amino acids: CAISELALYRANVLTF. As DNA, the CDR3 is TGTGCCATCAGTGAATTAGCCTTGTACAGGGCCAACGTCCTGACTTTC.

The rearrangement uses TRBV7-2 and TRBJ1-1; 7 bases line up with TRBD1. Germline lookup yields CDR1 SGHTA and CDR2 FQGNSA. After removal of 5 bases from V and 5 bases from J, the junction contained 8 bases not matched to a gene. The CDR3 has 14 amino acids. CDR3 DNA: TGTGCCAGCAGCAGACGGCAGGGGGAAACTGAAGCTTTCTTT. Translation: CASSRRQGETEAFF.

Turning to this clone: Other DNA sequences in the sample encode the same CDR3. V is TRBV5-1 and J is TRBJ2-1; 15 bases are shared with TRBD2. V lost 4 bases and J lost 6; bases outside the gene matches: 2. CDR3 length: 15 residues. Germline V gene data show CDR1 as SGHRS and CDR2 as YFSETQ. CDR3 region: CASSPGLAGGNEQFF. DNA of the CDR3: TGCGCCAGCAGCCCGGGACTAGCGGGGGGCAATGAGCAGTTCTTC.

The chain combines TRBV6-1 with TRBJ1-2, with 7 bases lining up with TRBD1. The length of the CDR3 is 15 residues. Germline assignment: CDR1 MNHNS and CDR2 SASEGT. Losses at the gene ends were 0 bases for V and 8 bases for J; bases not matched to a gene: 9. The CDR3 reads CASSEAAWTGRGYTF. The CDR3 DNA reads TGTGCCAGCAGTGAAGCCGCCTGGACAGGCCGAGGCTACACCTTC.

This clone was observed a single time. This chain connects TRBV7-6 to TRBJ2-7, with 7 bases lining up with TRBD1. Germline V gene data show CDR1 as SGHVS and CDR2 as FNYEAQ. V was clipped by 5 bases and J by 2 bases; unmatched bases: 9. CDR3 length: 15 residues. This CDR3 reads CASSRLRDSPYEQYF. DNA of the CDR3: TGTGCCAGCAGCCGTCTCCGGGACAGCCCCTACGAGCAGTACTTC.

The J gene is TRBJ2-1, the V gene TRBV5-1; no clear D gene. Germline CDR1 and CDR2: SGHRS and YFSETQ. This CDR3 has 13 amino acids. The V gene lost 0 bases and the J gene lost 6 bases, with 7 bases spanning the gap. The CDR3 sequence is CASSLVEANEQFF. CDR3 DNA: TGCGCCAGCAGCTTGGTTGAGGCCAATGAGCAGTTCTTC.

A single count supports this clone. The rearrangement uses TRBV28 and TRBJ1-2, with a weak D call TRBD1 (5 bases). The germline V and J ends were trimmed by 1 base and 3 bases, with 9 bases remaining between them. The CDR3 is made up of 14 amino acids. The V gene's germline CDR1 is MDHEN and CDR2 SYDVKM. The CDR3 sequence: CASSLSWGDYGYTF. In DNA, the CDR3 is TGTGCCAGCAGTTTATCTTGGGGGGACTATGGCTACACCTTC.

The genes are TRBV7-3 and TRBJ2-1; D is undetermined. Trimming left V 1 base short and J 9 bases short, with 10 bases between. Germline V CDR1 and CDR2: SGHTA, FQGTGA. The CDR3 runs 13 residues. The CDR3: CASSLISDAEQFF. CDR3 sequence (DNA): TGTGCCAGCAGCTTAATATCAGATGCTGAGCAGTTCTTC.

The J gene is TRBJ1-2, the V gene TRBV7-8; 9 bases are a match to TRBD1. The CDR3 consists of 15 residues. V dropped 5 bases and J dropped 2; count of bases not matched to a gene: 6. Germline V gene data show CDR1 as SGHVS and CDR2 as FQNEAQ. The CDR3 region is CASSPGDRVNYGYTF. The CDR3 DNA sequence: TGTGCCAGCAGCCCAGGGGACAGGGTGAACTATGGCTACACCTTC.

This chain joins TRBV18 and TRBJ2-1; a weak D match, TRBD2 (5 bases). Trimming took off 5 bases at V and 0 bases at J, with 11 bases between the two ends. The CDR3 length is 15 residues. CDR1 and CDR2 (germline): KGHSH, LQKENI. The CDR3 region is CASSRAVSSYNEQFF. The CDR3, as DNA: TGTGCCAGCTCAAGAGCGGTGAGCTCCTACAATGAGCAGTTCTTC.

This chain links TRBV5-1 with TRBJ1-1; tentative D call: TRBD1 (6 bases). This CDR3 contains 15 residues. The germline CDR1 and CDR2 sequences are SGHRS and YFSETQ. The V end was cut by 0 bases, the J end by 8 bases, with 17 bases between. Written as DNA, the CDR3 is TGCGCCAGCAGCTTGGATTGGGGGGGCGCCGGAGAAGCTTTCTTT. It codes for CASSLDWGGAGEAFF.

In nucleotides, the CDR3 is TGTGCCAGCAGTGAAGCCCCGGGAGTCGAGCAGTACTTC. Translating it yields CASSEAPGVEQYF. The V and J genes are TRBV6-1 and TRBJ2-7; weak D call: TRBD2 (6 bases). Per germline, CDR1 MNHNS and CDR2 SASEGT. V was cut by 0 bases and J by 6 bases, with 9 bases left in between. There are 13 residues in the CDR3.

In its sample, this clone was seen once. The gene calls are TRBV24-1 and TRBJ2-2; possible D gene TRBD1, 5 bases. Germline-derived CDR1 and CDR2 are KGHDR and SFDVKD. This CDR3 contains 16 residues. V was cut by 3 bases and J by 2 bases, with 12 bases left in between. In DNA, the CDR3 is TGTGCCACCAGTGATCCCCCCAGGGAAAACACCGGGGAGCTGTTTTTT. Translating gives CATSDPPRENTGELFF.

This chain uses TRBV19 with TRBJ2-1; a possible D gene is TRBD2 (7 bases). Germline-derived CDR1 and CDR2 are LNHDA and SQIVND (reference sequence). The CDR3 is 15 amino acids. The V and J ends lost 2 bases and 7 bases respectively, with 15 bases between them. CDR3 sequence: CASSINREGGNEQFF. The CDR3 DNA reads TGTGCCAGTAGTATAAACAGGGAGGGGGGGAATGAGCAGTTCTTC.

This rearrangement joins TRBV27 to TRBJ1-4; D is uncertain. The germline V and J ends were trimmed by 1 base and 1 base, with 4 bases remaining between them. The CDR3 consists of 14 residues. From germline, CDR1 is MNHEY and CDR2 SMNVEV (reference sequence). DNA for the CDR3: TGTGCCAGCAGTTTATTCGTAACTAATGAAAAACTGTTTTTT. Its protein is CASSLFVTNEKLFF.

This clone has just one count. The rearrangement uses TRBV11-2 and TRBJ2-2; TRBD2 is a possible D gene (6 bases). The CDR3 is made up of 16 amino acids. Between the trimmed V and J ends, which lost 0 bases and 4 bases, there was a span of 12 bases. The germline CDR1 and CDR2 sequences are SGHAT and FQNNGV. As DNA, the CDR3 is TGTGCCAGCAGCTTAGAGGGACTGCTCGGCACCGGGGAGCTGTTTTTT. Translated: CASSLEGLLGTGELFF. Full variable domain (outside the CDR3, taken from reference TRBV11-2 and TRBJ2-2): EAGVAQSPRYKIIEKRQSVAFWCNPISGHATLYWYQQILGQGPKLLIQFQNNGVVDDSQLPKDRFSAERLKGVDSTLKIQPAKLEDSAVYLCASSLEGLLGTGELFFGEGSRLTVL.

The gene calls are TRBV5-4 and TRBJ2-3; TRBD1 might be the D (5 bases). CDR3 length: 14 residues. Germline assignment: CDR1 SGHNT and CDR2 YYREEE (reference sequence). V was pared by 4 bases and J by 4 bases, with 13 bases between. Here the CDR3 reads CASSPDSLADTQYF. The CDR3 DNA reads TGTGCCAGCAGCCCTGACAGTCTTGCAGATACGCAGTATTTT.

This sequence joins TRBV11-3 and TRBJ1-1, with D uncertain. Germline V lookup: CDR1 SGHNT, CDR2 YENEEA. This CDR3 is 13 amino acids long. V lost 5 bases, J lost 0 bases, and 7 bases lay in between. In DNA, the CDR3 is TGTGCCAGCAGCCGCGGAGTGAACACTGAAGCTTTCTTT. Its translation: CASSRGVNTEAFF.

Here the CDR3 reads CASSLAHRTYGYTF. The CDR3 bases are TGTGCCAGCAGCTTAGCCCACAGAACCTATGGCTACACCTTC. V and J are TRBV7-8 and TRBJ1-2; D remains unclear. With 0 bases removed from V and 4 bases from J, the gap between germline ends came to 9 bases. Germline CDR1 is SGHVS and CDR2 is FQNEAQ. This CDR3 region has 14 residues.

The genes are TRBV7-2 and TRBJ2-7; 7 bases are shared with TRBD2. Trimming at V came to 0 bases and at J to 4 bases, leaving 6 bases not matched to a gene. The CDR3 totals 15 residues. Germline values: CDR1 SGHTA, CDR2 FQGNSA. The CDR3 sequence: CASSLAQRGPYEQYF. The DNA for the CDR3 is TGTGCCAGCAGCTTAGCCCAGCGGGGACCATACGAGCAGTACTTC.

This clone has only a few counts. The same CDR3 can be traced to other DNA sequences in this sample. The rearrangement joins TRBV19 to TRBJ2-7; D unclear. Germline V gene sequence: CDR1 LNHDA, CDR2 SQIVND (reference sequence). V was shortened by 1 base and J by 5 bases, with 3 bases between the two germline ends. The CDR3 covers 11 residues. This CDR3 is CASSIADEQYF. The CDR3 region has the DNA TGTGCCAGTAGTATAGCCGACGAGCAGTACTTC.

The V gene is TRBV19, the J gene TRBJ1-5; no reliable D call. This CDR3 region has 15 residues. Trimming removed 1 base from V and 7 bases from J, with 14 bases in between. Per germline, CDR1 LNHDA and CDR2 SQIVND (reference sequence). The CDR3 region is CASSIAPSGWQPQHF. In DNA form, the CDR3 reads TGTGCCAGTAGTATAGCCCCATCGGGTTGGCAGCCCCAGCATTTT. Drawing the rest from reference TRBV19 and TRBJ1-5, the complete variable domain is DGGITQSPKYLFRKEGQNVTLSCEQNLNHDAMYWYRQDPGQGLRLIYYSQIVNDFQKGDIAEGYSVSREKKESFPLTVTSAQKNPTAFYLCASSIAPSGWQPQHFGDGTRLSIL.

The chain carries TRBV27 and TRBJ2-7; the match to TRBD1 covers 10 bases. The germline V gene encodes CDR1 MNHEY and CDR2 SMNVEV (reference sequence). The CDR3 loop spans 13 amino acids. With V trimmed by 9 bases and J by 6 bases, 8 bases remained unmatched. The DNA for the CDR3 is TGTGCCAGTGCCCGGGACAGGGGTGGCGAGCAGTACTTC. This encodes CASARDRGGEQYF.

The J gene is TRBJ1-2, the V gene TRBV6-5, with D possibly being TRBD1 (5 bases). Germline V gene sequence: CDR1 MNHEY, CDR2 SVGAGI. Trimming removed 6 bases from V and 4 bases from J, with 15 bases in between. The CDR3 covers 14 residues. CDR3 residues: CASRKQGARYGYTF. CDR3 in DNA: TGTGCCAGCAGAAAGCAAGGGGCGCGCTATGGCTACACCTTC.

The J gene is TRBJ1-1, the V gene TRBV9; tentative D call: TRBD1 (6 bases). The CDR3 length is 15 residues. The V gene lost 3 bases and the J gene lost 3 bases, with 15 bases spanning the gap. The germline CDR1 and CDR2 sequences are SGDLS and YYNGEE. The CDR3 region is CASSASSGGYTEAFF. Written as DNA, the CDR3 is TGTGCCAGCAGCGCCTCGTCGGGGGGCTACACTGAAGCTTTCTTT.

This chain uses TRBV6-5 with TRBJ2-2; D gene unclear. V was clipped by 6 bases and J by 0 bases, with 11 bases between them. The CDR3 runs to 15 residues. In germline, CDR1 is MNHEY, CDR2 SVGAGI. The chain's CDR3 is CASRSLTPNTGELFF. CDR3 DNA sequence: TGTGCCAGCAGATCACTCACCCCGAACACCGGGGAGCTGTTTTTT.

The genes are TRBV7-2 and TRBJ2-3; 8 nucleotides align to TRBD2. Germline V gene sequence: CDR1 SGHTA, CDR2 FQGNSA. This CDR3 contains 18 residues. Trimming removed 4 bases from V and 1 base from J; junction bases left unmatched: 13. In DNA form, the CDR3 reads TGTGCCAGCAGCTCGGTGTCGAGCGGGGGTATCGGCACAGATACGCAGTATTTT. It encodes CASSSVSSGGIGTDTQYF. The full variable domain, its missing parts supplied by reference TRBV7-2 and TRBJ2-3, is GAGVSQSPSNKVTEKGKDVELRCDPISGHTALYWYRQSLGQGLEFLIYFQGNSAPDKSGLPSDRFSAERTGGSVSTLTIQRTQQEDSAVYLCASSSVSSGGIGTDTQYFGPGTRLTVL.